This T cell receptor (beta chain) was recovered during a study of T-cell reconstitution after alpha-beta-depleted transplantation in children. Study outcomes and limitations: Surviving recipient T cells and thymic progenitors underlay high day-60 TCRbeta diversity in some patients. There were reportedly several hundred expanded graft clones from which alpha-beta T cells came about two months after transplant.

A TCRbeta library incorporating unique molecular identifiers was prepared. One entry per CDR3 protein results from TCRdb running MiXCR on the PCR reads. The table records under 300,000 distinct CDR3 sequences, around 10% of them present only once. Germline CDR1 SQVTM, CDR2 ANQGSEA. The CDR3 sequence is 10 residues long. Trimming took 4 bases from V and 10 from J, leaving 8 bases between them. The table lists this clonotype with many counts. Its antigen is unknown. The TCR was taken from a male patient between 2 and 10 years old who had a stem cell transplant for chronic granulomatous disease, so the T cells may come from the graft donor. This specimen consisted of peripheral blood, obtained 180 days after TCRalphabeta/CD19-depleted stem cell transplant. This chain connects TRBV29-1 to TRBJ2-1; no definite D call. The CDR3 loop reads CSVVGREQFF. CDR3 in DNA: TGCAGCGTTGTCGGACGGGAGCAGTTCTTC.